A single sample gave rise to the 28 T cell receptor beta chains below, sequenced in a study of early T cells in non-severe SARS-CoV-2 infection. TCRdb analysed the 5' RACE reads with MiXCR anew, one entry per CDR3 protein. The repertoire holds approximately 70,000 distinct CDR3 sequences, with about 10% as singletons. What was sequenced was whole blood. The source is an adult who was a healthcare worker with PCR-confirmed SARS-CoV-2 infection or an uninfected control (not recorded which).

This clonotype was detected a few times. J is TRBJ2-7 and V is TRBV7-6; perhaps D is TRBD1 or TRBD2 (5 bases each). The V and J ends lost 4 bases and 6 bases respectively, with 16 bases between them. CDR3 size: 14 residues. Germline values: CDR1 SGHVS, CDR2 FNYEAQ. The CDR3 loop reads CASSSTGTLGEQYF. Here the CDR3 DNA reads TGTGCCAGCAGCTCCACCGGGACCCTGGGCGAGCAGTACTTC.

This clonotype was detected ten times or more. The chain couples TRBV18 to TRBJ2-1; 7 bases are shared with TRBD1. Losses at the gene ends were 5 bases for V and 9 bases for J; bases not matched to a gene: 7. The CDR3 spans 13 residues. From germline, CDR1 is KGHSH and CDR2 LQKENI. Here the CDR3 DNA reads TGTGCCAGCTCAGACCGACAGGGCGGTGAGCAGTTCTTC. Encoded protein: CASSDRQGGEQFF.

A few counts support this clonotype. The chain is built from TRBV11-2 and TRBJ2-1, with 12 bases matching TRBD2. Germline values: CDR1 SGHAT, CDR2 FQNNGV. V shed 5 bases, J shed 6 bases, and the junction held 5 bases outside the gene matches. The CDR3 consists of 15 residues. Written as DNA, the CDR3 is TGTGCCAGCAGCGTGACTAGCGGGGGAATCAATGAGCAGTTCTTC. Protein product: CASSVTSGGINEQFF.

This clonotype was found many times. This chain joins TRBV5-6 and TRBJ1-6; no clear D. The germline V gene has CDR1 SGHDT and CDR2 YYEEEE. Trimming stripped 5 bases from V and 14 bases from J, with 20 bases between. The CDR3 totals 14 residues. Here the CDR3 DNA reads TGTGCCAGCAGAACCGCAGTTACGGTTGGGACCCTCCACTTT. This sequence encodes CASRTAVTVGTLHF. Full variable domain (rest looked up from reference TRBV5-6 and TRBJ1-6): DAGVTQSPTHLIKTRGQQVTLRCSPKSGHDTVSWYQQALGQGPQFIFQYYEEEERQRGNFPDRFSGHQFPNYSSELNVNALLLGDSALYLCASRTAVTVGTLHFGNGTRLTVT.

This clonotype was observed many times. The chain uses TRBV9 and TRBJ2-3, with D possibly called TRBD1 or TRBD2 (5 bases each). Trimming left V 1 base short and J 2 bases short, with 20 bases between. The CDR3 has 18 amino acids. Germline V gene sequence: CDR1 SGDLS, CDR2 YYNGEE. CDR3 bases: TGTGCCAGCAGCGTACTGGGACCACAGGCTGGGTTCACAGATACGCAGTATTTT. Translated: CASSVLGPQAGFTDTQYF. The variable domain in full, with the rest retrieved from reference TRBV9 and TRBJ2-3, is DSGVTQTPKHLITATGQRVTLRCSPRSGDLSVYWYQQSLDQGLQFLIQYYNGEERAKGNILERFSAQQFPDLHSELNLSSLELGDSALYFCASSVLGPQAGFTDTQYFGPGTRLTVL.

The CDR3 is CASSFARGGNTIYF. CDR3 bases: TGTGCCAGCAGTTTCGCCCGAGGTGGAAACACCATATATTTT. This sequence joins TRBV12-3 or TRBV12-4 and TRBJ1-3; D ambiguous. The CDR3 covers 14 residues. Trimming removed 3 bases from V and 3 bases from J, with 9 bases in between.

This clonotype was observed many times. This chain links TRBV6-6 with TRBJ2-3; D is ambiguous. Germline lookup yields CDR1 MNHNY and CDR2 SVGAGI (reference sequence). CDR3 length equals 14 residues. With 0 bases removed from V and 2 bases from J, the gap between germline ends came to 6 bases. CDR3 nucleotides: TGTGCCAGCAGTTACTCGATATTCACAGATACGCAGTATTTT. Translating gives CASSYSIFTDTQYF.

This clonotype appeared many times. The rearrangement joins TRBV19 to TRBJ2-3; D might be TRBD1 (5 bases). The CDR3 runs 15 residues. The V end was cut by 6 bases, the J end by 2 bases, with 15 bases between. Germline CDR1 LNHDA, CDR2 SQIVND (reference sequence). CDR3 region: CASRGVRATTDTQYF. CDR3 bases: TGTGCCAGTAGAGGTGTCAGGGCGACCACAGATACGCAGTATTTT.

This clonotype showed up just a few times. The V call is TRBV30, the J call TRBJ1-6, with TRBD1 as a possible D gene (5 bases). Germline values: CDR1 GTSNPN, CDR2 SVGIG (reference sequence). The CDR3 has 13 residues. Deletions cut 0 bases from V and 7 bases from J, with 7 bases between. The CDR3: CAWSVGGNSPLHF. The CDR3 DNA sequence: TGTGCCTGGAGTGTGGGGGGGAATTCACCCCTCCACTTT.

This clonotype was seen more than once but under ten times. V gene TRBV23-1 combines with J gene TRBJ2-5; TRBD2 might be the D (10 bases). TRBV23-1 is an open reading frame, and its role is uncertain. V was pared by 3 bases and J by 3 bases, with 41 bases between. The CDR3 has 24 residues. As DNA, the CDR3 is TGCGCCAGCAGTCATTCCACCGGGACAGGGCAAGCGGGAGGGCGCCTCCGCATAAAAGAGACCCAGTACTTC. Protein: CASSHSTGTGQAGGRLRIKETQYF.

This clonotype was found many times. V gene TRBV19 combines with J gene TRBJ1-5, with D unresolved. The V gene lost 6 bases and the J gene lost 0 bases, with 6 bases spanning the gap. CDR3 size: 13 residues. The germline CDR1 and CDR2 sequences are LNHDA and SQIVND (reference sequence). This CDR3 reads CASSDYSNQPQHF. Written as DNA, the CDR3 is TGTGCCAGTAGCGACTATAGCAATCAGCCCCAGCATTTT.

The chain carries TRBV7-9 and TRBJ2-3; 8 bases line up with TRBD2. The germline V gene has CDR1 SEHNR and CDR2 FQNEAQ (reference sequence). The CDR3 sequence is 15 residues long. V trimming: 2 bases; J trimming: 2 bases; junction bases outside the gene matches: 3. Written as DNA, the CDR3 is TGTGCCAGCAGCTTAACGGGACTAGACACAGATACGCAGTATTTT. This codes for CASSLTGLDTDTQYF.

This clonotype occurred many times. This sequence joins TRBV24-1 and TRBJ1-2, with D uncertain. V was pared by 3 bases and J by 4 bases, with 8 bases between. CDR1 is KGHDR, CDR2 SFDVKD, per germline. The CDR3 runs to 13 residues. The CDR3 spells CATSDPGVYGYTF. CDR3 coding DNA: TGTGCCACCAGTGATCCCGGCGTCTATGGCTACACCTTC.

The rearrangement links TRBV2 to TRBJ1-4; D gene unclear. V lost 7 bases, J lost 6 bases, and 9 bases lay in between. The CDR3 loop spans 12 amino acids. Germline V gene data show CDR1 as SNHLY and CDR2 as FYNNEI. CDR3 DNA: TGTGCCAGCAAAGTCGGTTATGAAAAACTGTTTTTT. As protein: CASKVGYEKLFF. Based on the CDR3 plus reference TRBV2 and TRBJ1-4, the full variable domain is EPEVTQTPSHQVTQMGQEVILRCVPISNHLYFYWYRQILGQKVEFLVSFYNNEISEKSEIFDDQFSVERPDGSNFTLKIRSTKLEDSAMYFCASKVGYEKLFFGSGTQLSVL.

This clonotype was seen repeatedly, ten times or more. The chain combines TRBV11-2 with TRBJ1-1; possibly TRBD1 for D (6 bases). The CDR3 totals 17 residues. Germline V gene lookup returns CDR1 SGHAT and CDR2 FQNNGV. The germline V and J ends were trimmed by 0 bases and 5 bases, with 19 bases remaining between them. CDR3 in amino acids: CASSLDRGQKSGTEAFF. CDR3 bases: TGTGCCAGCAGCTTAGACCGGGGGCAGAAGTCTGGGACTGAAGCTTTCTTT.

The table lists this clonotype with many counts. The J gene is TRBJ2-2, the V gene TRBV25-1, with a tentative D call TRBD1 (5 bases). The CDR3 is 16 amino acids. V dropped 6 bases and J dropped 0 bases, with 14 bases sitting between them. The germline V gene has CDR1 MGHDK and CDR2 SYGVNS. CDR3 in DNA: TGTGCCAGCAGCAGACAGACCCAATCGAACACCGGGGAGCTGTTTTTT. Encoded protein: CASSRQTQSNTGELFF.

The chain links TRBV6-1 to TRBJ2-1, with 8 bases lining up with TRBD2. Trimming removed 6 bases from V and 2 bases from J; junction bases left unmatched: 12. The CDR3 has 17 amino acids. The germline CDR1 and CDR2 sequences are MNHNS and SASEGT. Here the CDR3 DNA reads TGTGCCAGCAGACTAGGGTTAGCGGGGTACCCCTACAATGAGCAGTTCTTC. Translating gives CASRLGLAGYPYNEQFF.

This clonotype has at least ten counts. The chain carries TRBV15 and TRBJ2-3, with 12 bases aligning to TRBD2. The CDR3 extends over 16 amino acids. V trimming: 1 base; J trimming: 5 bases; junction bases outside the gene matches: 4. Germline-derived CDR1 and CDR2 are LNHNV and YYDKDF (reference sequence). CDR3 loop: CATSRASGRAQDTQYF. In DNA, the CDR3 is TGTGCCACCAGCAGAGCTAGCGGGAGGGCCCAAGATACGCAGTATTTT. Combining the CDR3 with reference TRBV15 and TRBJ2-3 gives the whole variable domain DAMVIQNPRYQVTQFGKPVTLSCSQTLNHNVMYWYQQKSSQAPKLLFHYYDKDFNNEADTPDNFQSRRPNTSFCFLDIRSPGLGDTAMYLCATSRASGRAQDTQYFGPGTRLTVL.

This clonotype was counted many times. The rearrangement joins TRBV12-3 or TRBV12-4 to TRBJ2-3; 10 nucleotides match TRBD2. CDR3 length: 16 amino acids. The ends lost 3 bases at V and 0 bases at J; junction bases unmatched: 3. The CDR3 region has the DNA TGTGCCAGCAGTTTCTCTAGCGGGGGCAGCACAGATACGCAGTATTTT. Protein product: CASSFSSGGSTDTQYF.

This chain joins TRBV7-9 and TRBJ2-7, with a weak D call TRBD2 (6 bases). The germline gives CDR1 SEHNR, CDR2 FQNEAQ (reference sequence). The CDR3 runs 13 residues. V lost 5 bases to trimming and J lost 10 bases, with 18 bases between them. CDR3 region: CASSLLREGQQYF. The CDR3 bases are TGTGCCAGCAGCCTCTTGCGGGAAGGTCAACAGTACTTC. Full variable domain (outside the CDR3, taken from reference TRBV7-9 and TRBJ2-7): DTGVSQNPRHKITKRGQNVTFRCDPISEHNRLYWYRQTLGQGPEFLTYFQNEAQLEKSRLLSDRFSAERPKGSFSTLEIQRTEQGDSAMYLCASSLLREGQQYFGPGTRLTVT.

The chain links TRBV6-1 to TRBJ1-5; no clear D gene. The CDR3 extends over 14 amino acids. CDR1 and CDR2 (germline): MNHNS, SASEGT. Trimming took off 6 bases at V and 1 base at J, with 10 bases between the two ends. CDR3 amino acids: CASRPRSSNQPQHF. Written as DNA, the CDR3 is TGTGCCAGCAGGCCCAGGAGCAGCAATCAGCCCCAGCATTTT.

This clonotype was seen many times. The chain carries TRBV29-1 and TRBJ1-4, with 9 bases lining up with TRBD1. This CDR3 has 13 amino acids. The J segment lost 8 bases and the V segment lost 2 bases, leaving 3 bases of the junction unmatched. Germline values: CDR1 SQVTM, CDR2 ANQGSEA. Here the CDR3 DNA reads TGCAGCGTTGAAACAGGGGGCCGGGAAAAACTGTTTTTT. Its translation: CSVETGGREKLFF.

As DNA, the CDR3 is TGTGCCAGCAGCCTCGACAGGGGGCGGGTTCAGCCCCAGCATTTT. Translating it yields CASSLDRGRVQPQHF. The chain joins TRBV21-1 to TRBJ1-5; TRBD1 reflects the table's D call only, with no check against the DNA. TRBV21-1 is shown as a pseudogene. The CDR3 loop spans 15 amino acids.

This chain uses TRBV18 with TRBJ1-5; weak D call: TRBD1 (5 bases). The length of the CDR3 is 15 residues. The germline V gene has CDR1 KGHSH and CDR2 LQKENI. V was clipped by 2 bases and J by 3 bases, with 11 bases between them. The CDR3 DNA is TGTGCCAGCTCACCAGCAGGGCAGATCAATCAGCCCCAGCATTTT. Translated, it gives CASSPAGQINQPQHF.

This clonotype has a count of ten or more. This sequence joins TRBV20-1 and TRBJ2-3; D gene ambiguous. This CDR3 comprises 11 residues. Trimming removed 3 bases from V and 9 bases from J, with 10 bases in between. Germline CDR1 is DFQATT and CDR2 is SNEGSKA (reference sequence). The CDR3 sequence: CSASTSETQYF. The CDR3 DNA sequence: TGCAGTGCTAGCACAAGCGAAACGCAGTATTTT.

The chain recombines TRBV29-1 with TRBJ2-7; a possible D gene is TRBD1 (5 bases). This CDR3 is 13 amino acids long. V gave up 4 bases and J gave up 2 bases, with 12 bases separating them. Per the germline V gene, CDR1 is SQVTM and CDR2 is ANQGSEA. The CDR3 sequence: CSVGRTDTYEQYF. The CDR3 DNA reads as TGCAGCGTTGGCAGAACGGACACCTACGAGCAGTACTTC.

The table lists this clonotype with many counts. J is TRBJ1-2 and V is TRBV14, with unresolved D. Germline V lookup: CDR1 SGHDN, CDR2 FVKESK. The CDR3 extends over 13 amino acids. Trimming cost V 1 base and J 6 bases, with 9 bases left between them. CDR3 nucleotides: TGTGCCAGCAGCCAAGTTCGAGGGCATGGCTACACCTTC. Its protein is CASSQVRGHGYTF.

This clonotype was detected many times. V is TRBV24-1 and J is TRBJ2-3, with D hard to call. The J call is in doubt because the DNA end fits TRBJ1-5 better. CDR1 KGHDR and CDR2 SFDVKD come from the germline V gene. The CDR3 is made up of 16 amino acids. The CDR3 DNA sequence: TGTGCCACCAGTGATGTGACCTCGGGGAGAACAGATACGCAGCATTTT. It is translated as CATSDVTSGRTDTQHF.